These 23 T cell receptor beta chains were all obtained from the same sample, sequenced in a study of blood T cell repertoires in COVID-19. Produced via immunoSEQ multiplex PCR; TCRdb's table is partial and in-frame only. Of 130,000 or so clones listed, more than 75% are singletons. The specimen was peripheral blood. The receptors come from a woman in her seventies with COVID-19, enrolled during active disease.

The chain links TRBV6-5 to TRBJ1-5; no firm D call. CDR1 and CDR2 from the germline V gene are MNHEY and SVGAGI. V gave up 8 bases and J gave up 3 bases, with 8 bases separating them. This CDR3 has 12 residues. This CDR3 is CASGQNNQPQHF. CDR3 DNA sequence: TGTGCCAGCGGGCAGAACAATCAGCCCCAGCATTTT.

This chain joins TRBV19 and TRBJ1-5; D is possibly TRBD1 (5 bases). The CDR3 has 15 amino acids. CDR1 and CDR2 (germline): LNHDA, SQIVND (reference sequence). V lost 5 bases and J lost 9, with 20 bases in between. CDR3 DNA: TGTGCCAGTAGTCCTATGATAGGGGAGGCACGGCCCCAGCATTTT. Protein product: CASSPMIGEARPQHF.

The V gene is TRBV2, the J gene TRBJ2-2, with TRBD2 as a possible D gene (5 bases). V was trimmed by 4 bases and J by 5 bases, leaving 14 bases between them. The CDR3 is 15 amino acids. Germline values: CDR1 SNHLY, CDR2 FYNNEI. CDR3 sequence (DNA): TGTGCCAGCAGTGTCTTTCTAGCACAGACCGGGGAGCTGTTTTTT. Amino acids: CASSVFLAQTGELFF.

The genes are TRBV5-5 and TRBJ2-7, with TRBD1 identical over 12 bases. The ends lost 5 bases at V and 6 bases at J; junction bases unmatched: 6. The CDR3 consists of 14 residues. Germline V gene lookup returns CDR1 SGHKS and CDR2 YYEKEE (reference sequence). DNA for the CDR3: TGTGCCAGCAGGATGGGACAGGGGGCAGGCGAGCAGTACTTC. Translation: CASRMGQGAGEQYF.

V is TRBV12-5 and J is TRBJ1-6, with 8 bases matching TRBD1. The CDR3 contains 16 residues. V lost 2 bases and J lost 9; bases outside the gene matches: 9. Germline V gene data show CDR1 as LGHNT and CDR2 as FRNRAP. As DNA, the CDR3 is TGTGCTAGTGGTTTGCAAACAGGGGGTCGGGGTTCACCCCTCCACTTT. Its translation is CASGLQTGGRGSPLHF.

This chain uses TRBV24-1 with TRBJ1-2, with TRBD1 identical over 7 bases. The CDR3 length is 13 residues. Germline lookup yields CDR1 KGHDR and CDR2 SFDVKD. Trimming removed 7 bases from V and 8 bases from J; junction bases left unmatched: 9. CDR3 DNA: TGTGCCACCAGCCCTAGACAGGGTAAAGGCTACACCTTC. The encoded protein is CATSPRQGKGYTF.

The CDR3 DNA follows: TGTGCCAGCAGCCCTCAACGGGGGAGCTCCTACAATGAGCAGTTCTTC. It yields the protein CASSPQRGSSYNEQFF. J is TRBJ2-1 and V is TRBV27; D is perhaps TRBD2 (6 bases). The CDR3 is 16 amino acids. Trimming took off 6 bases at V and 0 bases at J, with 15 bases between the two ends. Per the germline V gene, CDR1 is MNHEY and CDR2 is SMNVEV (reference sequence).

The chain links TRBV6-5 to TRBJ2-7; 8 bases match TRBD1. V trimming: 7 bases; J trimming: 0 bases; junction bases outside the gene matches: 8. Germline CDR1 MNHEY, CDR2 SVGAGI. The CDR3 loop spans 15 amino acids. CDR3 amino acids: CASTLGQAFSYEQYF. DNA for the CDR3: TGTGCCAGCACCTTGGGACAGGCATTCTCCTACGAGCAGTACTTC.

This chain uses TRBV6-5 with TRBJ1-6, with TRBD1 matching over 8 bases. The CDR3 sequence is 14 residues long. J was trimmed by 8 bases and V by 7 bases; bases with no gene match: 7. Germline-derived CDR1 and CDR2 are MNHEY and SVGAGI. The CDR3 loop is CASTGGSVDSPLHF. The CDR3 region has the DNA TGTGCCAGCACAGGGGGCTCGGTGGATTCACCCCTCCACTTT.

The V and J genes are TRBV7-8 and TRBJ2-1; 9 positions match TRBD1. The CDR3 covers 15 residues. Germline loops: CDR1 SGHVS, CDR2 FQNEAQ. V lost 5 bases, J lost 2 bases, and 4 bases stayed unmatched. The CDR3 coding sequence is TGTGCCAGCAGCCCCCGGACAGGGGCCTACAATGAGCAGTTCTTC. Amino acid sequence: CASSPRTGAYNEQFF.

The rearrangement links TRBV28 to TRBJ1-4; 7 bases agree with TRBD1. The CDR3 sequence is 14 residues long. The V and J ends lost 3 bases and 8 bases, in that order; junction bases with no gene match: 6. Germline CDR1 and CDR2: MDHEN and SYDVKM. The CDR3 spells CASSFTGAGEKLFF. The CDR3 DNA follows: TGTGCCAGCAGTTTCACAGGGGCCGGAGAAAAACTGTTTTTT. The variable domain in full, completed from reference TRBV28 and TRBJ1-4, reads DVKVTQSSRYLVKRTGEKVFLECVQDMDHENMFWYRQDPGLGLRLIYFSYDVKMKEKGDIPEGYSVSREKKERFSLILESASTNQTSMYLCASSFTGAGEKLFFGSGTQLSVL.

The CDR3: CASSFDGGSNQPQHF. In DNA form, the CDR3 reads TGTGCCAGCAGTTTCGACGGAGGGAGCAATCAGCCCCAGCATTTT. The chain uses TRBV27 and TRBJ1-5; D is unclear. CDR1 and CDR2 from the germline V gene are MNHEY and SMNVEV (reference sequence). Between the trimmed V and J ends, which lost 3 bases and 1 base, there was a span of 10 bases. The length of the CDR3 is 15 residues.

V and J are TRBV5-1 and TRBJ1-1; 7 bases align to TRBD1. CDR3 length equals 18 residues. The V segment lost 4 bases and the J segment 0 bases; nucleotides outside the gene matches: 15. Germline-derived CDR1 and CDR2 are SGHRS and YFSETQ. CDR3 residues: CASSAAGGWTSVNTEAFF. The DNA of the CDR3 is TGCGCCAGCAGCGCGGCAGGGGGATGGACTTCTGTGAACACTGAAGCTTTCTTT.

The J gene is TRBJ1-6, the V gene TRBV19, with 7 bases aligning to TRBD1. V shed 4 bases and J 12 bases; nucleotides not matched to a gene: 15. The CDR3 length is 16 residues. Looked up from germline, CDR1 is LNHDA and CDR2 is SQIVND (reference sequence). The CDR3 coding sequence is TGTGCCAGTAGTACCCTACAGGGGCATTCAAAGCAACCCCTCCACTTT. It is translated as CASSTLQGHSKQPLHF.

In DNA, the CDR3 is TGTGCCAGTAGTAGAGGACAGGGGCACTATGGCTACACCTTC. Translation gives CASSRGQGHYGYTF. The chain has TRBV19 and TRBJ1-2; 9 positions match TRBD1. Germline V gene data show CDR1 as LNHDA and CDR2 as SQIVND (reference sequence). V was pared by 4 bases and J by 3 bases, with 3 bases of the junction left unmatched. The CDR3 runs to 14 residues. The full variable domain, its missing parts supplied by reference TRBV19 and TRBJ1-2, is DGGITQSPKYLFRKEGQNVTLSCEQNLNHDAMYWYRQDPGQGLRLIYYSQIVNDFQKGDIAEGYSVSREKKESFPLTVTSAQKNPTAFYLCASSRGQGHYGYTFGSGTRLTVV.

The chain combines TRBV10-3 with TRBJ1-6; D is possibly TRBD1 (5 bases). CDR1 is ENHRY, CDR2 SYGVKD, per germline. V lost 3 bases to trimming and J lost 11 bases, with 14 bases between them. The CDR3 sequence is 14 residues long. This CDR3 is CAISDDPGQAPLHF. In DNA form, the CDR3 reads TGTGCCATCAGTGACGATCCAGGGCAGGCACCCCTCCACTTT.

The chain links TRBV7-9 to TRBJ2-1, with 9 bases identical to TRBD1. There are 12 residues in the CDR3. The germline V gene encodes CDR1 SEHNR and CDR2 FQNEAQ (reference sequence). V lost 6 bases to trimming and J lost 12 bases; unmatched junction nucleotides: 6. CDR3 protein: CASRRDRVAQFF. For the CDR3, the DNA is TGTGCCAGCAGACGGGACAGGGTCGCGCAGTTCTTC. Full variable domain (remainder filled in from reference TRBV7-9 and TRBJ2-1): DTGVSQNPRHKITKRGQNVTFRCDPISEHNRLYWYRQTLGQGPEFLTYFQNEAQLEKSRLLSDRFSAERPKGSFSTLEIQRTEQGDSAMYLCASRRDRVAQFFGPGTRLTVL.

The chain combines TRBV7-9 with TRBJ2-1, with D possibly TRBD1 on 5 matching bases. Germline CDR1 reads SEHNR; CDR2 reads FQNEAQ (reference sequence). The length of the CDR3 is 17 residues. V dropped 5 bases and J dropped 10 bases, with 27 bases sitting between them. CDR3 residues: CASSPLGAVNNPPEQFF. In nucleotides, the CDR3 is TGTGCCAGCAGCCCCCTTGGGGCAGTGAATAATCCTCCGGAGCAGTTCTTC.

The V and J genes are TRBV7-9 and TRBJ2-1, with 7 nucleotides matching TRBD2. Germline CDR1 and CDR2: SEHNR and FQNEAQ (reference sequence). V was pared by 3 bases and J by 2 bases, with 7 bases of the junction left unmatched. The CDR3 is 16 residues long. DNA for the CDR3: TGTGCCAGCAGCTTCGCCAGCGGGGTTCCCTACAATGAGCAGTTCTTC. This encodes CASSFASGVPYNEQFF.

For the CDR3, the DNA is TGCAGCGTTAGCGCAGGGGTGAACACTGAAGCTTTCTTT. Its protein product is CSVSAGVNTEAFF. This chain links TRBV29-1 with TRBJ1-1; D is perhaps TRBD1 (6 bases). This CDR3 spans 13 amino acids. Germline V gene sequence: CDR1 SQVTM, CDR2 ANQGSEA. V lost 5 bases and J 0 bases, leaving 10 bases between the germline ends.

The V gene is TRBV7-9, the J gene TRBJ2-3, with a possible D match to TRBD2 (5 bases). The length of the CDR3 is 14 residues. Trimming cost V 5 bases and J 1 base, with 10 bases left between them. Germline V gene sequence: CDR1 SEHNR, CDR2 FQNEAQ (reference sequence). CDR3: CASSLLAGTDTQYF. The CDR3 DNA is TGTGCCAGCAGCCTCCTAGCAGGCACAGATACGCAGTATTTT.

J is TRBJ2-2 and V is TRBV6-4; unclear D gene. V dropped 2 bases and J dropped 5 bases, with 6 bases sitting between them. CDR1 is MRHNA, CDR2 SNTAGT, per germline. The CDR3 extends over 13 amino acids. This CDR3 reads CASSDLRTGELFF. The DNA for the CDR3 is TGTGCCAGCAGTGACCTCCGTACCGGGGAGCTGTTTTTT.

This chain links TRBV2 with TRBJ2-5; 10 bases line up with TRBD2. Germline loops: CDR1 SNHLY, CDR2 FYNNEI. The length of the CDR3 is 15 residues. V shed 4 bases and J 2 bases; nucleotides not matched to a gene: 4. DNA of the CDR3: TGTGCCAGCAGTGGTCCTAGCGGGGGACAAGAGACCCAGTACTTC. Protein: CASSGPSGGQETQYF.